The table lists the clone carrying this T cell receptor beta chain with a few counts. The antigen is undetermined. Other DNA sequences in this sample translate to the same CDR3. With 3 bases removed from V and 0 bases from J, the gap between germline ends came to 4 bases. Germline-derived CDR1 and CDR2 are SGDLS and YYNGEE. This CDR3 has 12 amino acids. These data originate in a study of beta chain features in type 1 diabetes. Expressed TCRB transcripts were sequenced after all isolated RNA was converted to cDNA. Measured with immunoSEQ multiplex PCR; TCRdb has only the in-frame clones, and not every one. Among fewer than 400,000 clones listed, approximately 9.7% were seen once. Findings of the study overall: Shorter TCRB CDR3s, moderately but significantly so, were found in Type 1 diabetes patients in all four CD4+ subsets.

Sequenced sample: central memory CD4+ T cells from blood. This TCR was recovered from a man aged 30 to 39 with type 1 diabetes. The V gene is TRBV9, the J gene TRBJ2-7; D call uncertain. In nucleotides, the CDR3 is TGTGCCAGCAGCGCAAGCTCCTACGAGCAGTACTTC. Encoded protein: CASSASSYEQYF.